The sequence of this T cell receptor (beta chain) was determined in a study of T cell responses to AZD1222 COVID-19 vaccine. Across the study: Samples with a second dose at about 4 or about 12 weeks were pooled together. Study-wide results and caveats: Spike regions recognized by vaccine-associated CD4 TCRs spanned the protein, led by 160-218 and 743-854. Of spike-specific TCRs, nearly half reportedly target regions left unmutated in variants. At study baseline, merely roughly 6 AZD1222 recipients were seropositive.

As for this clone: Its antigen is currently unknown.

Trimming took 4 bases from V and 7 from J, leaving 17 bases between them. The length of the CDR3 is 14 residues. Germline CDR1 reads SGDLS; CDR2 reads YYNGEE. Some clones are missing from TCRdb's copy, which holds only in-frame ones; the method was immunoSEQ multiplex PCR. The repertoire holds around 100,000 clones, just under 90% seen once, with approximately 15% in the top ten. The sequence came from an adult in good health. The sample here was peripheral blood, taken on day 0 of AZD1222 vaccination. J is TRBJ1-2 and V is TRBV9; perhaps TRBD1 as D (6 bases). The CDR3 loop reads CASSQVGGQGGYTF. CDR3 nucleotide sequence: TGTGCCAGCAGCCAAGTGGGGGGGCAGGGTGGCTACACCTTC.